This T cell receptor (beta chain) was observed in a study of T cell responses to AZD1222 COVID-19 vaccine. Study observations and caveats: Spike-specific TCR breadth and depth grew following two AZD1222 doses. Among those given AZD1222, only five or six were seropositive at baseline. Donors skewed white British and female; clonal diversity was possibly underestimated.

Assay: immunoSEQ multiplex PCR; the TCRdb copy retains only in-frame clones and omits some. This sample has 140,000 to 150,000 clones; about 90% occur once, and the top ten carry roughly 3.8%. Second doses that came at about 4 or about 12 weeks were put together. Germline V gene lookup returns CDR1 LNHDA and CDR2 SQIVND (reference sequence). The CDR3 runs to 12 residues. V lost 2 bases and J 3 bases, leaving 5 bases between the germline ends. In regard to this clone: Its antigen is unidentified.

This specimen was peripheral blood, taken 28 days after the second AZD1222 dose. This sequence joins TRBV19 and TRBJ2-7; D unresolved. This receptor was taken from an adult who received the AZD1222 COVID-19 vaccine. The CDR3 sequence is CASSISGYEQYF. As DNA, the CDR3 is TGTGCCAGTAGTATATCCGGCTACGAGCAGTACTTC.